This T cell receptor (beta chain) was documented in a study of cytomegalovirus exposure and HLA in healthy donors. Whole-study findings and limits: Researchers reported from a later analysis that most CMV-associated TCR beta chains appeared HLA-restricted.

PCR used 60 Vbeta primers and 13 Jbeta primers. Some clones are missing from TCRdb's copy, which holds only in-frame ones; the method was immunoSEQ multiplex PCR. The table lists about 200,000 clones, 65% to 90% of them singletons. On this clone itself: Its antigen remains unidentified.

The CDR3 is 14 residues long. Deletions cut 8 bases from V and 3 bases from J, with 16 bases between. Germline values: CDR1 LNHDA, CDR2 SQIVND (reference sequence). The TCR sequence derives from a woman aged 50 to 65 in good health and CMV-seronegative. This chain connects TRBV19 to TRBJ1-1; D possibly corresponds to TRBD1 (6 bases). What was sequenced was PBMCs. The CDR3 here is CASSTGTPHTEAFF. The DNA for the CDR3 is TGTGCCAGTTCGACCGGGACACCCCACACTGAAGCTTTCTTT.